Below are 17 T cell receptor beta chains sequenced from a single sample in a study of spatial heterogeneity in lung cancer. Time point of the sample: sample taken at primary tumor resection. Whole RNA, which was extracted from tumor, nontumor lung tissue or frozen PBMC, was sequenced without any cell sorting. TCRdb redid the calling of the 5' RACE reads with MiXCR, one entry per CDR3 protein. The sample comprises about 45,000 distinct CDR3 sequences, approximately 15% of which are singletons, and 50% to 65% rests with the top ten. This specimen was PBMCs, taken at surgery. The source of these receptors is a male donor with early-stage non-small cell lung cancer.

This clonotype has only a few counts. The chain combines TRBV2 with TRBJ1-1; D not resolved. The V and J ends lost 6 bases and 4 bases respectively, with 12 bases between them. In germline, CDR1 is SNHLY, CDR2 FYNNEI. CDR3 length: 13 amino acids. The CDR3 loop is CASSKGAGTEAFF. Written as DNA, the CDR3 is TGTGCCAGCAGCAAGGGCGCGGGCACTGAAGCTTTCTTT.

A few counts support this clonotype. The genes are TRBV29-1 and TRBJ2-7; 7 bases map to TRBD1. V was clipped by 3 bases and J by 5 bases; unmatched bases: 10. Germline V lookup: CDR1 SQVTM, CDR2 ANQGSEA. This CDR3 is 14 amino acids long. This chain's CDR3 is CSVDKTGNSDEQYF. CDR3 in DNA: TGCAGCGTTGACAAGACAGGGAATAGCGACGAGCAGTACTTC.

This clonotype was seen a handful of times. The V gene is TRBV2, the J gene TRBJ2-1; perhaps TRBD1 as D (6 bases). Germline-derived CDR1 and CDR2 are SNHLY and FYNNEI. V lost 10 bases and J 0 bases, leaving 13 bases between the germline ends. This CDR3 contains 14 residues. The CDR3 nucleotides read TGTGCCACACAGGGCTCATACTCCTACAATGAGCAGTTCTTC. It specifies CATQGSYSYNEQFF.

The chain uses TRBV20-1 and TRBJ2-7; 8 nucleotides match TRBD2. V shed 0 bases, J shed 4 bases, and the junction held 8 bases outside the gene matches. The CDR3 runs 15 residues. Germline assignment: CDR1 DFQATT and CDR2 SNEGSKA (reference sequence). The CDR3 loop is CSARDLSGSGYEQYF. CDR3 nucleotides: TGCAGTGCTAGAGATTTGAGCGGGAGCGGTTACGAGCAGTACTTC.

This clonotype came up a few times. This chain links TRBV20-1 with TRBJ1-6; weak D call: TRBD1 (6 bases). Germline V gives CDR1 DFQATT, CDR2 SNEGSKA (reference sequence). The CDR3 has 16 amino acids. V was shortened by 0 bases and J by 9 bases, with 18 bases between the two germline ends. In DNA, the CDR3 is TGCAGTGCTAGAGATTCACTCCGGGGGCGAGGTTCACCCCTCCACTTT. Its translation: CSARDSLRGRGSPLHF.

This clonotype was found many times. The rearrangement links TRBV5-1 to TRBJ2-3, with D unresolved. The CDR3 length is 12 residues. Germline assignment: CDR1 SGHRS and CDR2 YFSETQ. Trimming left V 0 bases short and J 4 bases short, with 3 bases between. The DNA of the CDR3 is TGCGCCAGCAGCTTGGTGGCAGATACGCAGTATTTT. This codes for CASSLVADTQYF.

This clonotype was recorded at least ten times. J is TRBJ2-5 and V is TRBV4-3, with 11 bases fitting TRBD1. The length of the CDR3 is 16 residues. Germline lookup yields CDR1 LGHNA and CDR2 YSLEER. Trimming removed 0 bases from V and 5 bases from J; junction bases left unmatched: 5. The CDR3 is CASSQDWTGGRETQYF. As DNA, the CDR3 is TGCGCCAGCAGCCAAGACTGGACAGGGGGCAGGGAGACCCAGTACTTC.

V is TRBV7-9 and J is TRBJ2-5, with D tentatively TRBD1 (7 bases). In germline, CDR1 is SEHNR, CDR2 FQNEAQ (reference sequence). The CDR3 totals 13 residues. Trimming took off 8 bases at V and 1 base at J, with 11 bases between the two ends. CDR3 residues: CASARGVQETQYF. In nucleotides, the CDR3 is TGTGCCAGCGCCAGGGGGGTCCAAGAGACCCAGTACTTC.

J is TRBJ1-2 and V is TRBV6-4; D gene ambiguous. The CDR3 extends over 14 amino acids. From germline, CDR1 is MRHNA and CDR2 SNTAGT. V gave up 6 bases and J gave up 8 bases, with 19 bases separating them. The CDR3 is CASSELAGFGGYTF. In DNA form, the CDR3 reads TGTGCCAGCAGCGAGCTGGCAGGTTTCGGGGGCTACACCTTC.

The chain joins TRBV27 to TRBJ2-6; D is unclear. Germline lookup yields CDR1 MNHEY and CDR2 SMNVEV (reference sequence). V lost 6 bases and J lost 0, with 15 bases in between. The CDR3 consists of 17 residues. The CDR3 loop is CASRDPGLRSGANVLTF. CDR3 bases: TGTGCCAGCAGGGATCCGGGTCTCCGCTCTGGGGCCAACGTCCTGACTTTC.

Note on this clonotype: Sequence at one end of the junction differs from germline and may be a read error. The chain employs TRBV5-1 and TRBJ2-6; D possibly uses TRBD1 or TRBD2 (5 bases each). The CDR3 extends over 16 amino acids. Germline V gene data show CDR1 as SGHRS and CDR2 as YFSETQ. CDR3 sequence (DNA): TGCGCCCGCAGCTTGGACGGGGCGACTGGGGCCAACGTCCTGACTTTC. Translation gives CARSLDGATGANVLTF.

This clonotype was recorded a few times. The chain links TRBV29-1 to TRBJ2-1; no clear D gene. The V gene lost 4 bases and the J gene lost 2 bases, with 3 bases spanning the gap. The CDR3 runs 11 residues. Germline assignment: CDR1 SQVTM and CDR2 ANQGSEA. The CDR3 region is CSVGPYNEQFF. The DNA for the CDR3 is TGCAGCGTTGGACCCTACAATGAGCAGTTCTTC.

This clonotype was seen ten or more times. The CDR3 bases are TGTGCCAGCTCACCAGGGGTTGTCGTTTCCTACAATGAGCAGTTCTTC. It codes for CASSPGVVVSYNEQFF. The genes are TRBV18 and TRBJ2-1; no clear D. The CDR3 is 16 amino acids. CDR1 is KGHSH, CDR2 LQKENI, per germline. The V end lost 2 bases, the J end lost 1 base, and 12 bases lay between the germline ends.

The V and J genes are TRBV29-1 and TRBJ2-1, with TRBD2 matching 13 bases. The CDR3 has 16 amino acids. V lost 0 bases to trimming and J lost 11 bases; unmatched junction nucleotides: 10. Germline V CDR1 and CDR2: SQVTM, ANQGSEA. The CDR3 DNA follows: TGCAGCGTTGAAGAGACCTGGACTAGCGGGAGCCCAAAGCAGTTCTTC. It is translated as CSVEETWTSGSPKQFF.

The chain employs TRBV15 and TRBJ1-4, with unresolved D. This CDR3 has 18 residues. The V end lost 0 bases, the J end lost 8 bases, and 22 bases lay between the germline ends. The germline CDR1 and CDR2 sequences are LNHNV and YYDKDF (reference sequence). The CDR3 DNA reads TGTGCCACCAGCAGAGATCGATCTAGTGCGGCTAGAGGGGAAAAACTGTTTTTT. Amino acids: CATSRDRSSAARGEKLFF.

A remark on this clonotype: Given a much more abundant clone one base away, this may be a read error. The chain joins TRBV3-1 to TRBJ2-7, with D possibly matching TRBD1 (6 bases). Germline CDR1 reads LGHDT; CDR2 reads YNNKEL (reference sequence). This CDR3 is 13 amino acids long. Deletions cut 9 bases from V and 2 bases from J, with 14 bases between. This chain's CDR3 is CARSNRAPYEQYF. The CDR3, as DNA: TGTGCCAGAAGCAACAGGGCCCCCTACGAGCAGTACTTC.

The CDR3 DNA follows: TGTGCCAGCAGCTTTCGGACAGGGAACACCGGGGAGCTGTTTTTT. Residues: CASSFRTGNTGELFF. V usage is TRBV7-9 and J usage is TRBJ2-2; 7 bases line up with TRBD1. The germline V gene encodes CDR1 SEHNR and CDR2 FQNEAQ (reference sequence). The CDR3 is 15 amino acids. J was trimmed by 1 base and V by 3 bases; bases with no gene match: 2. The complete variable domain, with remaining parts taken from reference TRBV7-9 and TRBJ2-2, reads DTGVSQNPRHKITKRGQNVTFRCDPISEHNRLYWYRQTLGQGPEFLTYFQNEAQLEKSRLLSDRFSAERPKGSFSTLEIQRTEQGDSAMYLCASSFRTGNTGELFFGEGSRLTVL.